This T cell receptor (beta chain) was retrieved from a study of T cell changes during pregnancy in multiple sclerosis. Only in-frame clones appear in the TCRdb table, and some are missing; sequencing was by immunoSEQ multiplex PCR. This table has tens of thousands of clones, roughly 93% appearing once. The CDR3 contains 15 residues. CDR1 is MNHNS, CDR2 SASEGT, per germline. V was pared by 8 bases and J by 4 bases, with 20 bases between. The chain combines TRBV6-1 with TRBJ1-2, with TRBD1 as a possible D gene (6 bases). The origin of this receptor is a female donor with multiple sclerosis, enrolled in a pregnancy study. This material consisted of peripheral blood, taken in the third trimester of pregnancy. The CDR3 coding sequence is TGTGCCAGCCTTGAGGGGGGGGTGGCTAGCTATGGCTACACCTTC. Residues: CASLEGGVASYGYTF.